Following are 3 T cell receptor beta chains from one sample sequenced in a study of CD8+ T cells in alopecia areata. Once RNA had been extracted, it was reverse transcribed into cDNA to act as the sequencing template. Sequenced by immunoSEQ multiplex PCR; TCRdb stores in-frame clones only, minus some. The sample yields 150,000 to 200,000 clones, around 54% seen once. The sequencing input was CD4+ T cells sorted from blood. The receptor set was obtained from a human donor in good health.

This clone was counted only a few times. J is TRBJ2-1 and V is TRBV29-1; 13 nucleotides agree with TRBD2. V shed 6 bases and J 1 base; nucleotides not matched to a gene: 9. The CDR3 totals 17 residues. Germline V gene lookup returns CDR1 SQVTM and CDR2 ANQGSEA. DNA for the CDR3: TGCAGCGTCACCGGGACTAGCGGGATAACTTCCTACAATGAGCAGTTCTTC. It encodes CSVTGTSGITSYNEQFF.

Here the CDR3 reads CASGAGIRSIQYF. CDR3 DNA: TGTGCCAGCGGAGCGGGTATCCGTAGCATTCAGTACTTC. The chain has TRBV2 and TRBJ2-4; D is possibly TRBD2 (6 bases). Trimming removed 8 bases from V and 9 bases from J, with 17 bases in between. Germline values: CDR1 SNHLY, CDR2 FYNNEI. CDR3 length: 13 amino acids.

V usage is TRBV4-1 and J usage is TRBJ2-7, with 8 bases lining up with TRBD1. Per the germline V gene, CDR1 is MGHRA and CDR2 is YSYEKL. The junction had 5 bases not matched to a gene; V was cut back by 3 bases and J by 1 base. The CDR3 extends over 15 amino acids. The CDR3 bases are TGCGCCAGCAGCCACACGACAGGGGCGTCCTACGAGCAGTACTTC. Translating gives CASSHTTGASYEQYF.